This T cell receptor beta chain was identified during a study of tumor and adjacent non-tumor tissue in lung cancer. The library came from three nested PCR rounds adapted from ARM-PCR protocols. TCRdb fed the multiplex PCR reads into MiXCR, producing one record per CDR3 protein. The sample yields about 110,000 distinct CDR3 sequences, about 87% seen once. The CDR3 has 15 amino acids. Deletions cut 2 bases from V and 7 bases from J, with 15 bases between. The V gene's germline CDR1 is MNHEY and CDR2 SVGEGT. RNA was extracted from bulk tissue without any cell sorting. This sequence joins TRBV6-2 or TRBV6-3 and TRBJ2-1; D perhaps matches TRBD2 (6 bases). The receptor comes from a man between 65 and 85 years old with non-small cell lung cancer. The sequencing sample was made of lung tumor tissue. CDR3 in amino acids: CASSYRTIGYNEQFF. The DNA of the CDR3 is TGTGCCAGCAGTTACCGGACTATCGGATATAATGAGCAGTTCTTC.